These 14 T cell receptor beta chains were sequenced from one sample in a study of regulatory T cells in long-lasting Graves disease (dated by TCRdb to about 2021). The time point label of this sample denotes: persistent/refractory GD, antithyroid drugs over 5 years with positive TRAb. For both TCR sequencing and RNA sequencing, RNA was extracted from PBMCs in TRIzol. The library was built by means of multiplex PCR. The instrument given in TCRdb is Illumina HiSeq 4000. CDR3 regions were amplified by Arm-PCR with iRepertoire HTBI primers to construct TCR beta libraries. TCRdb took the public reads, trimmed them with fastp at Q25, ran MiXCR for clone calling and kept in-frame beta chains. CDR3 protein duplicates are merged, each entry listing the most common genes and DNA. Within this sample are under 500,000 distinct CDR3 sequences, with 20% of them counted one time only. In total, the top ten clones hold about 7.8% of the sample.

This material consisted of peripheral blood mononuclear cells (PBMCs), taken when the disease was refractory, from a patient treated with antithyroid drugs. The receptors were gathered from a female donor with Graves disease.

This clonotype was found many times. The V gene is TRBV28, the J gene TRBJ2-7, with 7 bases matching TRBD1. The V segment lost 3 bases and the J segment 3 bases; nucleotides outside the gene matches: 5. Germline-derived CDR1 and CDR2 are MDHEN and SYDVKM. CDR3 size: 14 residues. CDR3 nucleotides: TGTGCCAGCAGTTTTTTGGGGGACAGCTACGAGCAGTACTTC. Translation: CASSFLGDSYEQYF.

The chain links TRBV7-9 to TRBJ2-6, with 9 positions matching TRBD1. This CDR3 is built from 18 residues. The junction had 8 bases not matched to a gene; V was cut back by 5 bases and J by 0 bases. Germline CDR1 reads SEHNR; CDR2 reads FQNEAQ (reference sequence). The CDR3 bases are TGTGCCAGCAGCCCCGGGACAGGGCATATCTCTGGGGCCAACGTCCTGACTTTC. Its translation is CASSPGTGHISGANVLTF. The full variable domain, in which reference TRBV7-9 and TRBJ2-6 provide the parts outside the CDR3, is DTGVSQNPRHKITKRGQNVTFRCDPISEHNRLYWYRQTLGQGPEFLTYFQNEAQLEKSRLLSDRFSAERPKGSFSTLEIQRTEQGDSAMYLCASSPGTGHISGANVLTFGAGSRLTVL.

This clonotype was counted at least ten times. This chain links TRBV28 with TRBJ2-4; D remains unclear. Per germline, CDR1 MDHEN and CDR2 SYDVKM. The V gene lost 5 bases and the J gene lost 6 bases, with 14 bases spanning the gap. This CDR3 contains 14 residues. CDR3 amino acids: CASSSASVGNIQYF. In DNA, the CDR3 is TGTGCCAGCAGTAGCGCTTCCGTGGGAAACATTCAGTACTTC.

The chain recombines TRBV15 with TRBJ1-5, with a weak D call TRBD1 (6 bases). The germline CDR1 and CDR2 sequences are LNHNV and YYDKDF (reference sequence). V lost 0 bases to trimming and J lost 7 bases, with 10 bases between them. This CDR3 spans 14 amino acids. Here the CDR3 DNA reads TGTGCCACCAGCAGAGAAAGGGGGTTCCAGCCCCAGCATTTT. Translating it yields CATSRERGFQPQHF. Filled out from reference TRBV15 and TRBJ1-5, the complete variable domain reads DAMVIQNPRYQVTQFGKPVTLSCSQTLNHNVMYWYQQKSSQAPKLLFHYYDKDFNNEADTPDNFQSRRPNTSFCFLDIRSPGLGDTAMYLCATSRERGFQPQHFGDGTRLSIL.

This clonotype was seen only a few times. The CDR3 coding sequence is TGTGCCAGCATCAGTCCCGGGACTATCACAGATACGCAGTATTTT. This gives the protein CASISPGTITDTQYF. The gene calls are TRBV28 and TRBJ2-3; 7 nucleotides agree with TRBD2. The CDR3 extends over 15 amino acids. V gave up 7 bases and J gave up 2 bases; unmatched junction bases: 9. Germline V CDR1 and CDR2: MDHEN, SYDVKM.

In this sample, this clonotype turned up a few times. The chain couples TRBV6-1 to TRBJ2-7; 7 bases are a match to TRBD2. Unmatched junction bases numbered 8, after V lost 6 bases and J lost 6 bases. The germline V gene encodes CDR1 MNHNS and CDR2 SASEGT. The CDR3 runs to 13 residues. The CDR3 region has the DNA TGTGCCAGCAGCCCTGAGACTAGCTCCGAGCAGTACTTC. The encoded protein is CASSPETSSEQYF.

The count of this clonotype is one. J is TRBJ2-6 and V is TRBV6-1; 11 nucleotides align to TRBD2. Trimming at V came to 7 bases and at J to 4 bases, leaving 9 bases not matched to a gene. This CDR3 contains 17 residues. Per germline, CDR1 MNHNS and CDR2 SASEGT. CDR3 protein: CASTPLAGASGANVLTF. The CDR3 region has the DNA TGTGCCAGCACCCCACTAGCGGGAGCCTCGGGGGCCAACGTCCTGACTTTC.

The chain has TRBV2 and TRBJ2-1; no clear D. Germline loops: CDR1 SNHLY, CDR2 FYNNEI. The CDR3 runs 14 residues. The V end lost 5 bases, the J end lost 3 bases, and 11 bases lay between the germline ends. CDR3 protein: CASSTGQIYNEQFF. The CDR3 DNA follows: TGTGCCAGCAGTACTGGGCAGATCTACAATGAGCAGTTCTTC.

This clonotype was detected many times. V and J are TRBV28 and TRBJ1-4; D gene ambiguous. This CDR3 has 13 amino acids. Trimming pared 3 bases from V and 1 base from J, leaving 3 bases between. The germline CDR1 and CDR2 sequences are MDHEN and SYDVKM. The CDR3 DNA reads TGTGCCAGCAGTTTGATAACTAATGAAAAACTGTTTTTT. Protein product: CASSLITNEKLFF.

The J gene is TRBJ1-2, the V gene TRBV19; no clear D. CDR1 LNHDA and CDR2 SQIVND come from the germline V gene (reference sequence). This CDR3 has 11 residues. Between the trimmed V and J ends, which lost 6 bases and 8 bases, there was a span of 10 bases. In nucleotides, the CDR3 is TGTGCCAGTAGGACGGCGGGCGGCTACACCTTC. Translation: CASRTAGGYTF.

The J gene is TRBJ2-2, the V gene TRBV11-2, with TRBD2 as a possible D gene (5 bases). CDR3 length: 13 amino acids. Germline CDR1 SGHAT, CDR2 FQNNGV. Trimming removed 0 bases at V and 8 bases at J, with 7 bases between. CDR3 nucleotides: TGTGCCAGCAGCTTAGATCGAGGGGGGGAGCTGTTTTTT. This gives the protein CASSLDRGGELFF.

This chain links TRBV7-9 with TRBJ1-4; D is uncertain. In germline, CDR1 is SEHNR, CDR2 FQNEAQ (reference sequence). This CDR3 has 15 amino acids. Trimming removed 3 bases from V and 6 bases from J, with 14 bases in between. Here the CDR3 DNA reads TGTGCCAGCAGCTTCAACAGTCCCCCGGATGAAAAACTGTTTTTT. It encodes CASSFNSPPDEKLFF.

The rearrangement links TRBV20-1 to TRBJ1-6; a weak D match, TRBD1 (5 bases). CDR1 is DFQATT, CDR2 SNEGSKA, per germline (reference sequence). Between the trimmed V and J ends, which lost 2 bases and 9 bases, there was a span of 11 bases. This CDR3 region has 13 residues. In nucleotides, the CDR3 is TGCAGTGCTAGATCAGGGCGCGGTTCACCCCTCCACTTT. Amino acid sequence: CSARSGRGSPLHF.

This clonotype was counted at least ten times. CDR3 region: CASSRWTSGWTTGANVLTF. In DNA, the CDR3 is TGTGCCAGCAGTCGCTGGACTAGCGGATGGACCACTGGGGCCAACGTCCTGACTTTC. The chain joins TRBV6-1 to TRBJ2-6, with 10 bases aligning to TRBD2. CDR1 is MNHNS, CDR2 SASEGT, per germline. The CDR3 runs to 19 residues. J gave up 2 bases and V 5 bases, and 12 bases lay outside the gene matches.